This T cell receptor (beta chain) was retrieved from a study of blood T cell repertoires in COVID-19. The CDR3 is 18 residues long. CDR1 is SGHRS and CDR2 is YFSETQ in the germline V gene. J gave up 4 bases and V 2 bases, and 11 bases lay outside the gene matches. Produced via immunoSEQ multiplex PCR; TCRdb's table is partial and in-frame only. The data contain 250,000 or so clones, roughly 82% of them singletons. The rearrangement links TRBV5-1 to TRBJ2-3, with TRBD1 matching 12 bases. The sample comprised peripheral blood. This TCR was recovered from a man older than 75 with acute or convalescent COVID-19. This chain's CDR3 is CASSFSPPGTGGADTQYF. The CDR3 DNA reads TGCGCCAGCAGCTTCAGCCCACCCGGGACAGGGGGCGCAGATACGCAGTATTTT.